These 27 T cell receptor beta chains were all obtained from the same sample, sequenced in a study of early T cells in non-severe SARS-CoV-2 infection. TCRdb fed the 5' RACE reads into MiXCR, producing one record per CDR3 protein. Of roughly 100,000 distinct CDR3 sequences listed, roughly 13% are singletons. The sequencing sample was made of whole blood. The receptors originated from an adult who was a healthcare worker with PCR-confirmed SARS-CoV-2 infection or an uninfected control (not recorded which).

This clonotype was counted at least ten times. J is TRBJ2-1 and V is TRBV5-1; D may match TRBD1 or TRBD2 (5 bases each). Deletions cut 4 bases from V and 7 bases from J, with 15 bases between. Germline CDR1 reads SGHRS; CDR2 reads YFSETQ. The CDR3 loop spans 14 amino acids. CDR3 sequence (DNA): TGCGCCAGCAGCCCAGGGTCGGGATGGAATGAGCAGTTCTTC. Protein product: CASSPGSGWNEQFF.

This sequence joins TRBV12-3 or TRBV12-4 and TRBJ1-2; D remains unclear. The V and J ends lost 4 bases and 4 bases respectively, with 13 bases between them. The CDR3 covers 14 residues. The DNA for the CDR3 is TGTGCCAGCAGTTGGGATTCCTCGGGCTATGGCTACACCTTC. The encoded protein is CASSWDSSGYGYTF.

This clonotype came up many times. The chain employs TRBV7-6 and TRBJ2-2; 10 bases fit TRBD2. This CDR3 has 15 residues. CDR1 is SGHVS and CDR2 is FNYEAQ in the germline V gene. The V segment lost 5 bases and the J segment 7 bases; nucleotides outside the gene matches: 7. The CDR3 spells CASSPSGRVNGELFF. The CDR3 DNA reads TGTGCCAGCAGCCCCAGCGGGAGGGTAAACGGGGAGCTGTTTTTT.

This clonotype was seen only a few times. DNA of the CDR3: TGTGCCAGCAGCGTAGGCGGGGGCTCCTACAATGAGCAGTTCTTC. This gives the protein CASSVGGGSYNEQFF. The V and J genes are TRBV9 and TRBJ2-1; 7 bases match TRBD2. The CDR3 consists of 15 residues. CDR1 SGDLS and CDR2 YYNGEE come from the germline V gene. Trimming cost V 0 bases and J 0 bases; bases outside gene matches: 0.

The rearrangement joins TRBV6-6 to TRBJ2-3, with D hard to call. The CDR3 has 16 residues. Germline CDR1 and CDR2: MNHNY and SVGAGI (reference sequence). V was clipped by 0 bases and J by 0 bases, with 10 bases between them. The CDR3 spells CASSYSRLVSTDTQYF. DNA for the CDR3: TGTGCCAGCAGTTACTCGAGGCTAGTGAGCACAGATACGCAGTATTTT.

The chain uses TRBV12-3 or TRBV12-4 and TRBJ2-3, with D unclear. This CDR3 contains 13 residues. V lost 4 bases and J lost 6, with 11 bases in between. CDR3 coding DNA: TGTGCCAGCAGTTCACAAGGTGGGGATACGCAGTATTTT. It is translated as CASSSQGGDTQYF.

The chain is built from TRBV28 and TRBJ1-2; 7 bases are shared with TRBD1. This CDR3 has 13 residues. Per germline, CDR1 MDHEN and CDR2 SYDVKM. After removal of 4 bases from V and 4 bases from J, the junction contained 3 bases not matched to a gene. The DNA for the CDR3 is TGTGCCAGCAGTTCGGGACAGCTCTATGGCTACACCTTC. It yields the protein CASSSGQLYGYTF.

This clonotype was seen a handful of times. This chain joins TRBV4-3 and TRBJ2-5; D possibly corresponds to TRBD2 (5 bases). Germline assignment: CDR1 LGHNA and CDR2 YSLEER. This CDR3 has 17 amino acids. The V end lost 0 bases, the J end lost 4 bases, and 18 bases lay between the germline ends. CDR3: CASSQDFLTTGVETQYF. The DNA of the CDR3 is TGCGCCAGCAGCCAAGATTTTCTTACTACCGGGGTAGAGACCCAGTACTTC.

This clonotype was detected once. This could be a read error, since a much larger clone is one nucleotide away. This chain connects TRBV11-2 to TRBJ2-1; 9 bases align to TRBD2. In germline, CDR1 is SGHAT, CDR2 FQNNGV. The CDR3 runs to 14 residues. The CDR3 DNA reads as TGTGTCAGCAGCTCTAGCGGGACGATCGATGAGCAGTTCTTC. Its protein product is CVSSSSGTIDEQFF.

This chain connects TRBV12-3 or TRBV12-4 to TRBJ1-5; D might be TRBD1 (5 bases). V was clipped by 6 bases and J by 0 bases, with 9 bases between them. The CDR3 has 14 amino acids. CDR3 protein: CASSTTVSNQPQHF. For the CDR3, the DNA is TGTGCCAGCAGCACGACAGTTAGCAATCAGCCCCAGCATTTT.

This clonotype was observed at least ten times. The chain combines TRBV6-2 or TRBV6-3 with TRBJ1-1; D is undetermined. CDR1 is MNHEY and CDR2 is SVGEGT in the germline V gene. This CDR3 spans 13 amino acids. Trimming stripped 2 bases from V and 2 bases from J, with 6 bases between. The CDR3, as DNA: TGTGCCAGCAGTTACCACACAAACACTGAAGCTTTCTTT. It yields the protein CASSYHTNTEAFF.

The CDR3: CASSPIRGDQPQHF. The CDR3 nucleotides read TGTGCCAGCAGCCCAATACGAGGGGATCAGCCCCAGCATTTT. The chain combines TRBV7-8 with TRBJ1-5; D perhaps matches TRBD1 (5 bases). The CDR3 loop spans 14 amino acids. V was trimmed by 5 bases and J by 5 bases, leaving 13 bases between them. Germline lookup yields CDR1 SGHVS and CDR2 FQNEAQ.

This chain joins TRBV7-3 and TRBJ1-2; TRBD1 matches 9 bases. This CDR3 is 15 amino acids long. Trimming at V came to 2 bases and at J to 7 bases, leaving 8 bases not matched to a gene. Germline lookup yields CDR1 SGHTA and CDR2 FQGTGA. CDR3 bases: TGTGCCAGCAGCTTAGCGGACAGGGGAAAAGGTGGCTACACCTTC. Amino acids: CASSLADRGKGGYTF.

The table lists this clonotype with a few counts. The chain joins TRBV4-1 to TRBJ2-3; 14 positions match TRBD2. Germline-derived CDR1 and CDR2 are MGHRA and YSYEKL. The V segment lost 4 bases and the J segment 3 bases; nucleotides outside the gene matches: 15. CDR3 length: 20 amino acids. CDR3 loop: CASSRKPGLAGERGTDTQYF. In DNA, the CDR3 is TGCGCCAGCAGCCGAAAACCGGGACTAGCGGGAGAGAGGGGAACAGATACGCAGTATTTT.

Many counts were recorded for this clonotype. The chain couples TRBV7-3 to TRBJ2-1; D perhaps matches TRBD2 (6 bases). Germline CDR1 is SGHTA and CDR2 is FQGTGA. Trimming removed 2 bases at V and 7 bases at J, with 12 bases between. This CDR3 has 14 amino acids. The DNA of the CDR3 is TGTGCCAGCAGCTTAGGGGGGAGTAGAAATGAGCAGTTCTTC. Residues: CASSLGGSRNEQFF.

This clonotype has a handful of counts. The rearrangement uses TRBV12-3 or TRBV12-4 and TRBJ2-1; 8 nucleotides line up with TRBD2. This CDR3 spans 14 amino acids. Trimming cost V 6 bases and J 5 bases; bases outside gene matches: 6. The CDR3 region is CASRLAELNNEQFF. For the CDR3, the DNA is TGTGCCAGCAGACTAGCGGAACTGAACAATGAGCAGTTCTTC.

This clonotype was picked up a small number of times. This rearrangement joins TRBV11-3 to TRBJ2-5; TRBD2 is a possible D gene (6 bases). Germline lookup yields CDR1 SGHNT and CDR2 YENEEA. The germline V and J ends were trimmed by 5 bases and 4 bases, with 14 bases remaining between them. The CDR3 covers 14 residues. The CDR3 DNA follows: TGTGCCAGCAGCCCAACCAGGGACTCAGAGACCCAGTACTTC. Translation: CASSPTRDSETQYF. The full variable domain, in which reference TRBV11-3 and TRBJ2-5 provide the parts outside the CDR3, is EAGVVQSPRYKIIEKKQPVAFWCNPISGHNTLYWYLQNLGQGPELLIRYENEEAVDDSQLPKDRFSAERLKGVDSTLKIQPAELGDSAVYLCASSPTRDSETQYFGPGTRLLVL.

This clonotype was counted only a few times. CDR3 sequence: CASSYTATDTQYF. In DNA form, the CDR3 reads TGTGCCAGCAGTTACACCGCGACAGATACGCAGTATTTT. This sequence joins TRBV6-6 and TRBJ2-3; D gene ambiguous. Trimming took off 2 bases at V and 3 bases at J, with 6 bases between the two ends. Germline V gene sequence: CDR1 MNHNY, CDR2 SVGAGI (reference sequence). The CDR3 is made up of 13 amino acids.

This clonotype was seen a handful of times. V is TRBV4-3 and J is TRBJ2-2, with D hard to call. The CDR3 length is 14 residues. The V gene's germline CDR1 is LGHNA and CDR2 YSLEER. Deletions cut 0 bases from V and 3 bases from J, with 5 bases between. The CDR3 sequence: CASSQDRHTGELFF. Here the CDR3 DNA reads TGCGCCAGCAGCCAAGACCGCCACACCGGGGAGCTGTTTTTT.

The chain has TRBV28 and TRBJ2-7, with TRBD2 matching over 10 bases. The V gene end was trimmed by 1 base and the J gene end by 6 bases; junction bases not matched to a gene: 9. This CDR3 comprises 16 residues. Germline values: CDR1 MDHEN, CDR2 SYDVKM. The chain's CDR3 is CASSLYRIAGGPEQYF. In nucleotides, the CDR3 is TGTGCCAGCAGTTTATACCGGATAGCGGGAGGACCCGAGCAGTACTTC.

This clonotype was seen at least ten times. V usage is TRBV27 and J usage is TRBJ2-7; 10 bases fit TRBD1. The germline V gene has CDR1 MNHEY and CDR2 SMNVEV (reference sequence). CDR3 length: 14 residues. V gave up 3 bases and J gave up 7 bases; unmatched junction bases: 6. This chain's CDR3 is CASSFGTGAGEQYF. CDR3 coding DNA: TGTGCCAGCAGTTTTGGGACAGGGGCTGGGGAGCAGTACTTC.

This clonotype appeared many times. Here the CDR3 reads CSAPGQGSNEQYF. Written as DNA, the CDR3 is TGCAGTGCTCCCGGACAGGGATCAAACGAGCAGTACTTC. The chain joins TRBV20-1 to TRBJ2-7, with 8 bases matching TRBD1. The CDR3 has 13 residues. CDR1 and CDR2 (germline): DFQATT, SNEGSKA (reference sequence). The V gene end was trimmed by 5 bases and the J gene end by 5 bases; junction bases not matched to a gene: 8.

This clonotype was picked up many times. V usage is TRBV5-4 and J usage is TRBJ2-5; D remains ambiguous. Trimming pared 3 bases from V and 0 bases from J, leaving 9 bases between. Germline CDR1 is SGHNT and CDR2 is YYREEE (reference sequence). The CDR3 runs to 14 residues. This CDR3 is CASSSGSNQETQYF. For the CDR3, the DNA is TGTGCCAGCAGCTCTGGCTCCAACCAAGAGACCCAGTACTTC.

Only a few counts were recorded for this clonotype. J is TRBJ2-7 and V is TRBV10-3; D uncertain. Germline CDR1 ENHRY, CDR2 SYGVKD. V dropped 0 bases and J dropped 3 bases, with 9 bases sitting between them. The CDR3 loop spans 14 amino acids. CDR3: CAISESSVLYEQYF. The CDR3 DNA is TGTGCCATCAGTGAGTCGAGTGTCCTCTACGAGCAGTACTTC.

This clonotype was found many times. This chain links TRBV5-1 with TRBJ1-1; D is possibly TRBD1 (6 bases). CDR3 length: 16 amino acids. Germline CDR1 SGHRS, CDR2 YFSETQ. V shed 4 bases and J shed 4 bases, with 20 bases lying between them. The CDR3 nucleotides are TGCGCCAGCAGCCCCACAGGGAAGGGCCTGGTCACTGAAGCTTTCTTT. It translates to CASSPTGKGLVTEAFF.

The chain uses TRBV28 and TRBJ2-1; 11 nucleotides align to TRBD2. The ends lost 8 bases at V and 3 bases at J; junction bases unmatched: 9. Germline V gene data show CDR1 as MDHEN and CDR2 as SYDVKM. CDR3 length: 16 amino acids. The CDR3 coding sequence is TGTGCCAGCGCCCAACAGGGACTAGCGGACTACAATGAGCAGTTCTTC. Its translation: CASAQQGLADYNEQFF. Full variable domain (rest looked up from reference TRBV28 and TRBJ2-1): DVKVTQSSRYLVKRTGEKVFLECVQDMDHENMFWYRQDPGLGLRLIYFSYDVKMKEKGDIPEGYSVSREKKERFSLILESASTNQTSMYLCASAQQGLADYNEQFFGPGTRLTVL.

This clonotype was found a few times. The chain employs TRBV28 and TRBJ2-3; no clear D. Trimming removed 6 bases from V and 6 bases from J, with 7 bases in between. The CDR3 totals 11 residues. Looked up from germline, CDR1 is MDHEN and CDR2 is SYDVKM. The CDR3 protein is CASRLQDTQYF. Here the CDR3 DNA reads TGTGCCAGCAGACTACAGGATACGCAGTATTTT.